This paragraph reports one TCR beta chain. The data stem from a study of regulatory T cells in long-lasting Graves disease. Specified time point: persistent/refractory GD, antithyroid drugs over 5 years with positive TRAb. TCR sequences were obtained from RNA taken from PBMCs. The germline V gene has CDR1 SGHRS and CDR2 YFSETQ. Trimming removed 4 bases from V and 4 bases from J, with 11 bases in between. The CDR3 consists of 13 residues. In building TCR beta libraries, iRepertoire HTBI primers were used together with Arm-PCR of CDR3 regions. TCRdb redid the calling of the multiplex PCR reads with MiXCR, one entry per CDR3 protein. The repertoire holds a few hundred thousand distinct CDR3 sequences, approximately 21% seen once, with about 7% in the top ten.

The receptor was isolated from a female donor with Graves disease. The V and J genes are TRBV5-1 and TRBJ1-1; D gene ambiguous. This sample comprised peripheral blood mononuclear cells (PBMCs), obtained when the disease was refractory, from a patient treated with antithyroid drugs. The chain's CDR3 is CASSPRSVTEAFF. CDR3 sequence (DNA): TGCGCCAGCAGCCCACGGTCGGTCACTGAAGCTTTCTTT. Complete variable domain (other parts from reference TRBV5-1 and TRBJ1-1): KAGVTQTPRYLIKTRGQQVTLSCSPISGHRSVSWYQQTPGQGLQFLFEYFSETQRNKGNFPGRFSGRQFSNSRSEMNVSTLELGDSALYLCASSPRSVTEAFFGQGTRLTVV.